The 16 T cell receptor beta chains below come from one sample, sequenced in a study of cytomegalovirus exposure and HLA in healthy donors. The PCR ran on 60 Vbeta and 13 Jbeta primers. Only in-frame clones appear in the TCRdb table, and some are missing; sequencing was by immunoSEQ multiplex PCR. The sample yields under 200,000 clones, 84% seen once. Input material: PBMCs. These receptors were obtained from a man between 18 and 29 years old in good health and CMV-seronegative.

V usage is TRBV5-8 and J usage is TRBJ2-7; maybe TRBD1 (5 bases). CDR3 length: 15 residues. CDR1 and CDR2 (germline): SGHTS, YDEGEE. The V gene lost 0 bases and the J gene lost 3 bases, with 13 bases spanning the gap. CDR3 in DNA: TGTGCCAGCAGCTTGGAGGAAGGGGCTCTCTACGAGCAGTACTTC. Encoded protein: CASSLEEGALYEQYF.

The chain has TRBV19 and TRBJ2-7; tentatively, D is TRBD1 (5 bases). In germline, CDR1 is LNHDA, CDR2 SQIVND (reference sequence). The CDR3 sequence is 14 residues long. The ends were cut back, 7 bases at V and 1 base at J, with 14 bases in the middle. CDR3 sequence reads: CASTPDRSSYEQYF. DNA for the CDR3: TGTGCCAGTACCCCCGACAGATCATCCTACGAGCAGTACTTC.

This clone was seen a single time. This chain uses TRBV2 with TRBJ1-1; TRBD1 matches at 8 bases. Germline-derived CDR1 and CDR2 are SNHLY and FYNNEI. V lost 6 bases, J lost 0 bases, and 3 bases stayed unmatched. This CDR3 is 14 amino acids long. CDR3 in DNA: TGTGCCAGCAGGAACAGGGGGTTGAACACTGAAGCTTTCTTT. This translates into CASRNRGLNTEAFF. Full variable domain (missing parts from reference TRBV2 and TRBJ1-1): EPEVTQTPSHQVTQMGQEVILRCVPISNHLYFYWYRQILGQKVEFLVSFYNNEISEKSEIFDDQFSVERPDGSNFTLKIRSTKLEDSAMYFCASRNRGLNTEAFFGQGTRLTVV.

This clone was observed a few times. CDR3 region: CASSVAGIGGTGELFF. The CDR3 DNA sequence: TGTGCCAGCAGCGTAGCCGGGATCGGGGGAACCGGGGAGCTGTTTTTT. The chain combines TRBV9 with TRBJ2-2; maybe TRBD2 (6 bases). The V end was cut by 0 bases, the J end by 5 bases, with 14 bases between. CDR1 SGDLS and CDR2 YYNGEE come from the germline V gene. The CDR3 is 16 amino acids.

This sequence joins TRBV19 and TRBJ1-2, with D perhaps TRBD1 (6 bases). Germline-derived CDR1 and CDR2 are LNHDA and SQIVND (reference sequence). Trimming cost V 5 bases and J 1 base, with 14 bases left between them. The CDR3 sequence is 15 residues long. The CDR3 loop reads CASSPRGGLNYGYTF. CDR3 nucleotide sequence: TGTGCCAGTAGTCCGCGTGGGGGCCTTAACTATGGCTACACCTTC.

The chain couples TRBV10-3 to TRBJ2-5; 11 bases align to TRBD2. V lost 2 bases, J lost 4 bases, and 3 bases stayed unmatched. Germline CDR1 and CDR2: ENHRY and SYGVKD. The CDR3 runs 15 residues. This CDR3 is CAISEGGLAGETQYF. The CDR3 DNA is TGTGCCATCAGTGAGGGTGGACTAGCGGGAGAGACCCAGTACTTC.

This rearrangement joins TRBV6-5 to TRBJ1-3; no definite D call. The CDR3 has 14 amino acids. The germline CDR1 and CDR2 sequences are MNHEY and SVGAGI. V lost 11 bases, J lost 3 bases, and 17 bases lay in between. CDR3 sequence: CACPPSGGGNTIYF. The CDR3 nucleotides are TGTGCCTGCCCCCCTTCAGGTGGTGGAAACACCATATATTTT.

The V and J genes are TRBV19 and TRBJ1-2, with no clear D. The V gene lost 2 bases and the J gene lost 2 bases, with 9 bases spanning the gap. Germline V lookup: CDR1 LNHDA, CDR2 SQIVND (reference sequence). The CDR3 runs to 14 residues. The CDR3 loop reads CASSISQSNYGYTF. In DNA form, the CDR3 reads TGTGCCAGTAGTATATCGCAGTCAAACTATGGCTACACCTTC. The entire variable domain, with the rest obtained from reference TRBV19 and TRBJ1-2, is as follows: DGGITQSPKYLFRKEGQNVTLSCEQNLNHDAMYWYRQDPGQGLRLIYYSQIVNDFQKGDIAEGYSVSREKKESFPLTVTSAQKNPTAFYLCASSISQSNYGYTFGSGTRLTVV.

CDR3 sequence (DNA): TGTGCCAGCAGCGTGGGACAGGCCGCGGGAGGGAATGAAAAACTGTTTTTT. Translating it yields CASSVGQAAGGNEKLFF. The rearrangement links TRBV11-2 to TRBJ1-4; TRBD1 matches at 8 bases. The trim removed 5 bases at V and 5 bases at J, leaving 13 bases unmatched. Per germline, CDR1 SGHAT and CDR2 FQNNGV. The CDR3 extends over 17 amino acids.

V and J are TRBV10-3 and TRBJ2-2; 9 bases line up with TRBD1. With V trimmed by 3 bases and J by 4 bases, 6 bases remained unmatched. CDR3 length: 16 residues. CDR1 is ENHRY and CDR2 is SYGVKD in the germline V gene. The CDR3 sequence: CAISEPGQGLTGELFF. CDR3 coding DNA: TGTGCCATCAGTGAACCGGGACAGGGCCTCACCGGGGAGCTGTTTTTT.

The chain couples TRBV15 to TRBJ1-1, with 7 bases lining up with TRBD1. This CDR3 is built from 11 residues. V gave up 6 bases and J gave up 6 bases; unmatched junction bases: 1. Germline CDR1 and CDR2: LNHNV and YYDKDF (reference sequence). The CDR3 DNA sequence: TGTGCCACCAGAGGGGGCCCTGAAGCTTTCTTT. This translates into CATRGGPEAFF.

The chain uses TRBV15 and TRBJ2-4, with 9 nucleotides matching TRBD2. From germline, CDR1 is LNHNV and CDR2 YYDKDF (reference sequence). V gave up 5 bases and J gave up 1 base; unmatched junction bases: 3. The CDR3 is 15 amino acids. CDR3 DNA: TGTGCCACCAGCGCGGGAGGGCTGGCCAAAAACATTCAGTACTTC. This sequence encodes CATSAGGLAKNIQYF.

The chain joins TRBV6-1 to TRBJ1-5; perhaps TRBD1 as D (6 bases). CDR3 length equals 15 residues. Germline lookup yields CDR1 MNHNS and CDR2 SASEGT. With 6 bases removed from V and 0 bases from J, the gap between germline ends came to 12 bases. In DNA form, the CDR3 reads TGTGCCAGCAGACCATCAGGGGATAGCAATCAGCCCCAGCATTTT. This sequence encodes CASRPSGDSNQPQHF.

This chain links TRBV5-4 with TRBJ2-7; 11 bases line up with TRBD2. Trimming cost V 2 bases and J 2 bases; bases outside gene matches: 6. The CDR3 contains 16 residues. The V gene's germline CDR1 is SGHNT and CDR2 YYREEE (reference sequence). The CDR3 nucleotides are TGTGCCAGCAGCTTACCGGGACTAGCGGTAACCTACGAGCAGTACTTC. Residues: CASSLPGLAVTYEQYF.

The gene calls are TRBV9 and TRBJ2-2; 8 bases agree with TRBD1. CDR1 SGDLS and CDR2 YYNGEE come from the germline V gene. With V trimmed by 3 bases and J by 4 bases, 14 bases remained unmatched. This CDR3 comprises 18 residues. The CDR3 is CASSAVWGQASSTGELFF. DNA for the CDR3: TGTGCCAGCAGCGCGGTGTGGGGACAGGCCTCGAGCACCGGGGAGCTGTTTTTT.

V gene TRBV7-9 combines with J gene TRBJ1-4, with 9 bases fitting TRBD1. The V gene end was trimmed by 2 bases and the J gene end by 8 bases; junction bases not matched to a gene: 6. This CDR3 is built from 15 residues. CDR1 and CDR2 (germline): SEHNR, FQNEAQ (reference sequence). The DNA for the CDR3 is TGTGCCAGCAGCTTATTGGGACAGGGTGGAGAAAAACTGTTTTTT. Protein sequence: CASSLLGQGGEKLFF.